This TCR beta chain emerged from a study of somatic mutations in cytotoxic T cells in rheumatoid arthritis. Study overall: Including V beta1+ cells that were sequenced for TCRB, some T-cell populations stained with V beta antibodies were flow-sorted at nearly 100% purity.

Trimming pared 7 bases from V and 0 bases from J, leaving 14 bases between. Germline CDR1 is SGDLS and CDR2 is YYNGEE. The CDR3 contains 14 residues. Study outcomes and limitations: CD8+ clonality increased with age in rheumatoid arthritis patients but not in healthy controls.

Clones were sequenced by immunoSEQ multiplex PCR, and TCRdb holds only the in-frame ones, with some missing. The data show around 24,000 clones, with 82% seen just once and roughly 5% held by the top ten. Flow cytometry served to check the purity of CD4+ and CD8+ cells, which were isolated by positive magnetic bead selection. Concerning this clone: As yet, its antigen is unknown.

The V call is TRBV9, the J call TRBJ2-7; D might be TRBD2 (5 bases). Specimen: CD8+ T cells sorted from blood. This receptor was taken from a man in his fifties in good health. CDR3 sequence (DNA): TGTGCCAGCTCCCCTGAAGCGGTCTCCTACGAGCAGTACTTC. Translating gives CASSPEAVSYEQYF.